This T cell receptor beta chain was observed in a study of cytomegalovirus exposure and HLA in healthy donors. On this clone itself: Its antigen is unidentified.

The CDR3 extends over 15 amino acids. In germline, CDR1 is MGHRA, CDR2 YSYEKL. Between the trimmed V and J ends, which lost 0 bases and 2 bases, there was a span of 8 bases. Researchers ran the PCR with 60 Vbeta and 13 Jbeta primers. The protocol was immunoSEQ multiplex PCR, while the TCRdb copy is restricted to in-frame clones and leaves out a portion. The table has around 140,000 clones, just under 90% seen once. General observations from the study: Reportedly, HLA-A and HLA-B alleles of most subjects were accurately predicted from TCR beta.

The sequence was obtained from a woman under 40 in good health and CMV-seronegative. This chain connects TRBV4-1 to TRBJ2-1; possibly TRBD1 for D (6 bases). The sample consisted of PBMCs. CDR3 protein: CASSQDRGTYNEQFF. The CDR3 DNA is TGCGCCAGCAGCCAAGACAGGGGAACCTACAATGAGCAGTTCTTC.